These T cell receptor beta chains were read from a single sample in a study of blood T cell repertoires in COVID-19. TCRdb keeps only in-frame clones here, not all; method: immunoSEQ multiplex PCR. The sample holds approximately 250,000 clones; approximately 86% are singletons and the top ten take around 13%. The material sequenced was peripheral blood. Receptor source: a woman in her 70s with COVID-19, enrolled during active disease. Each CDR3 is given without its conserved first and last residue.

V gene,CDR3 protein
TRBV25-1,ASSEPGQGGGQPQH
TRBV7-2,ASSLEVAGPYEQY
TRBV5-4,ASSSGGRTDTQY
TRBV6-5,ASSYPGTGYNEKLF
TRBV9,ASSTGTGNYEQY
TRBV20-1,SALRETQY
TRBV7-9,ASSLGRVAMNTEAF
TRBV19,ASKGGGGLYGYT
TRBV15,ATSSGTLQETQY
TRBV30,AWTTSGGPYTGELF
TRBV11-2,ASRLSGVPTEETQY
TRBV2,ASSVIGQGNTEAF
TRBV27,ASSPLGNTGELF
TRBV12-3/TRBV12-4,ASRGDFNQPQH
TRBV5-1,ASSLDPSFLTDTQY
TRBV5-5,ASRGGQEFNPLH
TRBV3-1/TRBV3-2,ASSQDIGDYNEQF
TRBV12-3/TRBV12-4,ASSLVEGETQY
TRBV24-1,ATSEAGSKNIQY
TRBV3-1/TRBV3-2,ASSQDRRQGPPGGYT
TRBV10-3,AISDGSGGETQY
TRBV30,AWSGVGVWEKLF
TRBV19,ASSAPGTSGGALYNEQF
TRBV10-3,AISGGLLIETQY
TRBV6-2/TRBV6-3,ASSYHDRADGYT
TRBV11-2,ASSLDGQGNYNEQF
TRBV6-6,ASSNRQGRGDTEAF
TRBV12-5,ASGLVLGRGTEAF
TRBV5-8,ASSGTSYGYT
TRBV9,ASSVQGDSYNEQF
TRBV2,ASRGTGLATGELF
TRBV27,ASSFSPSGGYT
TRBV5-4,ASSLEGVYGYT
TRBV2,ASSGGGGHSYNEQF
TRBV11-2,ASSLGGDYGYT
TRBV7-3,ASSSTVNTEAF
TRBV7-2,ASSLKGRTGGTSPLH
TRBV19,ASSDRDRGPFSNQPQH
TRBV5-1,ASSFGQGPYEQY
TRBV3-1/TRBV3-2,ASRDSGQTTEAF
TRBV24-1,ATSDFGEGNEQF
TRBV6-6,ASSYLEGEQY
TRBV27,ASSRQGAESPLH
TRBV20-1,SASAGGLGNTIY
TRBV30,AGREIQGNEKLF